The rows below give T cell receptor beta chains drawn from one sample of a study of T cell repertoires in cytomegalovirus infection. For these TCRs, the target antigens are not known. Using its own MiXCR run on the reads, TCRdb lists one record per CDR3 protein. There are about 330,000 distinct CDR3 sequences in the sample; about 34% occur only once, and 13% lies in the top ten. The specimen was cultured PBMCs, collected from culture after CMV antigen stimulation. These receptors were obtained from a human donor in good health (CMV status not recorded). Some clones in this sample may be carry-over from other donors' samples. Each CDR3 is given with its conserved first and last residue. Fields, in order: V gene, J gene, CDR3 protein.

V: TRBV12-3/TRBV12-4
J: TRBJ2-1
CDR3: CASIAGVMFF

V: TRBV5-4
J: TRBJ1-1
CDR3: CASSLGRGLTEAFF

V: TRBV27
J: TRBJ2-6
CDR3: CASSRQGPGANVLTF

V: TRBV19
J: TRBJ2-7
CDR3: CASSIDFRTTYEQYF

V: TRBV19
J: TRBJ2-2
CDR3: CASTPWDRGDTGELFF

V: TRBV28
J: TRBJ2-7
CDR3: CASSQLPGYEQYF

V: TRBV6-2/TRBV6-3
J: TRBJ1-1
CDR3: CASNRGPGQGPPKAFF

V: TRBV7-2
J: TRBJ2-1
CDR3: CASSPSLAGGLVEQFF

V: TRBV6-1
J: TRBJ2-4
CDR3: CASSDLGWVAKNIQYF

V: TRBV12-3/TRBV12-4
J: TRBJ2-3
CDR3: CASSSMASGFSTDTQYF

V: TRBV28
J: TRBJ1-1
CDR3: CASSLGWSEAFF

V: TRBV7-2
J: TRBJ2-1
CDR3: CASSAQVEQFF

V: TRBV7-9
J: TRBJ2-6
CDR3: CASSLGQANVLTF

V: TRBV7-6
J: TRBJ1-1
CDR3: CASSLQEGNTEAFF

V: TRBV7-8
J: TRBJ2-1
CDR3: CASSLVPARWLF

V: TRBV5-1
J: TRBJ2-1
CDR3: CASSLSHRGSSYNEQFF

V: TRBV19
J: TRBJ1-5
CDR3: CASRRSWVREPQHF

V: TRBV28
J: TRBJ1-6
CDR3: CASSFSGWGNSPLHF

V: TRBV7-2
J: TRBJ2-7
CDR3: CASSPQGEQYF

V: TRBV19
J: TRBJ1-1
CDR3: CASSIDRMNTEAFF

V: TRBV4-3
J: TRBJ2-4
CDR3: CATIMGLRNIQYF

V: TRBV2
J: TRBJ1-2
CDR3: CASSERGSGYTF

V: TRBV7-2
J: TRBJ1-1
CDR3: CASSRSRVYTEAFF

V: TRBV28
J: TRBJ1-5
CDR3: CASSFHGNQPQHF

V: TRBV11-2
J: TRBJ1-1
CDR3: CASRYDSYTEAFF

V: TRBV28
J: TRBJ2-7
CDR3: CASSPLAYSSYEQYF

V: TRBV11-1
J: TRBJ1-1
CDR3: CASSIRLDEAFF

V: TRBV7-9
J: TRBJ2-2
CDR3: CASSHRPRANTGELFF